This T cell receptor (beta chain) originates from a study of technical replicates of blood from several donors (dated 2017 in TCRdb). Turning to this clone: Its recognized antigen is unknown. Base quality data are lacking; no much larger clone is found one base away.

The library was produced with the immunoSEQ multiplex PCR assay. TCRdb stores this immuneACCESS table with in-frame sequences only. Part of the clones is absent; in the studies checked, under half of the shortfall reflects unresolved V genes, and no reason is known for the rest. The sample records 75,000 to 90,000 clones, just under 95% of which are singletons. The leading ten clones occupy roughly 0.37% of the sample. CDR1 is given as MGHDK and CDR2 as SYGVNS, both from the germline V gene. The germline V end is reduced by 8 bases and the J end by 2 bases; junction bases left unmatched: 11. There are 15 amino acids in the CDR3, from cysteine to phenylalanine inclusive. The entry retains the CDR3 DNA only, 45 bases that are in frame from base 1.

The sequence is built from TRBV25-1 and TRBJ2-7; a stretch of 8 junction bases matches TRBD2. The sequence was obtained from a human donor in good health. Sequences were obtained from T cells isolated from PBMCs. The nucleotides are TGTGCCAGCGGACGGGGGGGCCAATTACCCTACGAGCAGTACTTC. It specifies CASGRGGQLPYEQYF.